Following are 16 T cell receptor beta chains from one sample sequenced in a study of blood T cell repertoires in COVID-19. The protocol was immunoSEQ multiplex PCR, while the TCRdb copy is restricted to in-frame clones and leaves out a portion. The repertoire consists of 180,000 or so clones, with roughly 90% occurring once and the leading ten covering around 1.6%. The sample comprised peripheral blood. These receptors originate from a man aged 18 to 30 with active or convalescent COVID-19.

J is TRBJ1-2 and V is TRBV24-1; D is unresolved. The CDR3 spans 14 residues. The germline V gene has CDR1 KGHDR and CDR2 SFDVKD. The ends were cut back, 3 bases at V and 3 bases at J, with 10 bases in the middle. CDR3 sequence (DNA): TGTGCCACCAGTGATCCAACCCGCGACTATGGCTACACCTTC. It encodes CATSDPTRDYGYTF.

CDR3 DNA sequence: TGTGCCAGCAGTTACACGGGGAGTACACGAAATGAGCAGTTCTTC. Translated, it gives CASSYTGSTRNEQFF. V and J are TRBV6-2 or TRBV6-3 and TRBJ2-1; D is perhaps TRBD2 (5 bases). Germline V gene lookup returns CDR1 MNHEY and CDR2 SVGEGT. V lost 2 bases and J 7 bases, leaving 15 bases between the germline ends. CDR3 size: 15 residues.

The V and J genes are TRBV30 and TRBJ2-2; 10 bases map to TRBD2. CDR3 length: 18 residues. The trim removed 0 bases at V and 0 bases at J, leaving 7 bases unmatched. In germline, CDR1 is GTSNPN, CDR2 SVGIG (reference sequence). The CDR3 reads CAWSVRELAGPNTGELFF. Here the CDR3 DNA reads TGTGCCTGGAGTGTACGAGAACTAGCGGGGCCGAACACCGGGGAGCTGTTTTTT.

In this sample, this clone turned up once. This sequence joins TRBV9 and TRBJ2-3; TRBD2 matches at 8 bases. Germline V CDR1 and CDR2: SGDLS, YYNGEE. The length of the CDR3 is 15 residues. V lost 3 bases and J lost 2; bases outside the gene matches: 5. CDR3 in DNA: TGTGCCAGCAGCGCAATAGCGGGGACCACAGATACGCAGTATTTT. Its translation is CASSAIAGTTDTQYF.

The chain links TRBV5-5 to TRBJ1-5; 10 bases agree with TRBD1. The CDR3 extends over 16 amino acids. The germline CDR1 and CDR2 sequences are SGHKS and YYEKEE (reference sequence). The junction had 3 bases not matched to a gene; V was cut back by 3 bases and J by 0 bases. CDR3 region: CASSWGTGVSNQPQHF. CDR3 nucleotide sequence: TGTGCCAGCAGCTGGGGGACAGGGGTTAGCAATCAGCCCCAGCATTTT.

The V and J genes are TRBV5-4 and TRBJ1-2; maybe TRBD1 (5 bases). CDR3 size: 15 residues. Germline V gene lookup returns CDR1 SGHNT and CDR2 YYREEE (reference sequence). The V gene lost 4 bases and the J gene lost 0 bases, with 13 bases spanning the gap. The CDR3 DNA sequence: TGTGCCAGCAGCCAACAGGTCCTAACTAACTATGGCTACACCTTC. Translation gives CASSQQVLTNYGYTF.

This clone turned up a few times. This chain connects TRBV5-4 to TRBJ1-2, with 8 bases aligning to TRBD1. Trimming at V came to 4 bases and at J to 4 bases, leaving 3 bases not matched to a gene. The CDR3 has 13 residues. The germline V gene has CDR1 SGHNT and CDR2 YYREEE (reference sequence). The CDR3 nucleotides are TGTGCCAGCAGCCCGGGACAGGCCTATGGCTACACCTTC. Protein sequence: CASSPGQAYGYTF.

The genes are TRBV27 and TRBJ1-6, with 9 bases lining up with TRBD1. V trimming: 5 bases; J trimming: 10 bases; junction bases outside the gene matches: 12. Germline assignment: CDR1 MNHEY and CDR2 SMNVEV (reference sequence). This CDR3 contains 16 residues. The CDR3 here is CASSLRPGQGMSPLHF. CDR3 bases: TGTGCCAGCAGTCTTAGACCGGGACAGGGAATGTCACCCCTCCACTTT.

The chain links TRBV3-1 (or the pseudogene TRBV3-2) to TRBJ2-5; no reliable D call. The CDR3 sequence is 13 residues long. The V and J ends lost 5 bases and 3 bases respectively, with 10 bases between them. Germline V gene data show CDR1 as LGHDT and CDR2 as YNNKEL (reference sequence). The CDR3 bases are TGTGCCAGCAGCTCACTCGCGGAAGAGACCCAGTACTTC. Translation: CASSSLAEETQYF.

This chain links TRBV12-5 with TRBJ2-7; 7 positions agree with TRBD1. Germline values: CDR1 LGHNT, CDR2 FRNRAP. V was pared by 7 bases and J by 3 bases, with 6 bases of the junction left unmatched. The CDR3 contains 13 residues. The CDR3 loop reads CASAMDRNYEQYF. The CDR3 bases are TGTGCTAGTGCCATGGACAGGAACTACGAGCAGTACTTC.

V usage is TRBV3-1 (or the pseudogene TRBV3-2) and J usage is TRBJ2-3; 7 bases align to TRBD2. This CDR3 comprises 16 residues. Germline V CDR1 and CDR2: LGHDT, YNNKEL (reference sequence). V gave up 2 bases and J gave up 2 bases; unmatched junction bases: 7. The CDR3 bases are TGTGCCAGCAGCCAAATCAGCGGGGCATTCACAGATACGCAGTATTTT. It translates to CASSQISGAFTDTQYF.

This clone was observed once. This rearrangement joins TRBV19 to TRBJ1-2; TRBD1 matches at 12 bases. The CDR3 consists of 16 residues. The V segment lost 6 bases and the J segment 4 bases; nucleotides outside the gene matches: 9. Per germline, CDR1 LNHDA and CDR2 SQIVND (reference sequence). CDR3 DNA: TGTGCCAGTAGCCAGGGACAGGGGGCGCGGGGCTATGGCTACACCTTC. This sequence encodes CASSQGQGARGYGYTF. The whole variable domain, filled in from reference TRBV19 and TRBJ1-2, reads DGGITQSPKYLFRKEGQNVTLSCEQNLNHDAMYWYRQDPGQGLRLIYYSQIVNDFQKGDIAEGYSVSREKKESFPLTVTSAQKNPTAFYLCASSQGQGARGYGYTFGSGTRLTVV.

CDR3 DNA: TGTGCCAGCAGTTACCCGACTAGCGGACAAGAGACCCAGTACTTC. This sequence encodes CASSYPTSGQETQYF. The V gene is TRBV6-2 or TRBV6-3, the J gene TRBJ2-5; the match to TRBD2 covers 9 bases. The germline CDR1 and CDR2 sequences are MNHEY and SVGEGT. J gave up 2 bases and V 2 bases, and 3 bases lay outside the gene matches. The CDR3 length is 15 residues.

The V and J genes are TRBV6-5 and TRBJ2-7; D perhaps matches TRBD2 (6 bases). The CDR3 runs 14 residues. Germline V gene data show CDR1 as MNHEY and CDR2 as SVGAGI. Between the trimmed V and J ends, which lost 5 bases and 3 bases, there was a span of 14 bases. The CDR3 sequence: CASSTPGGNYEQYF. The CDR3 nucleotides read TGTGCCAGCAGTACCCCGGGCGGGAACTACGAGCAGTACTTC.

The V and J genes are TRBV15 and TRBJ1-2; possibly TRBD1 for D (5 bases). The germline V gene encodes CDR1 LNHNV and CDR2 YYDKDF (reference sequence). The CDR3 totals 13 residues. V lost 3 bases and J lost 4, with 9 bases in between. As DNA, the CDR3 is TGTGCCACCAGCAGTGACAGTCCCTATGGCTACACCTTC. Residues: CATSSDSPYGYTF.

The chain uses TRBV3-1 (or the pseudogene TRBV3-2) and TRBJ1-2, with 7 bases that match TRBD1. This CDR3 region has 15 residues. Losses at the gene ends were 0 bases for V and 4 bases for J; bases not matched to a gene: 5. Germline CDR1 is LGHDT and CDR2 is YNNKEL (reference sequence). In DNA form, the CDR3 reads TGTGCCAGCAGCCAAGATGCAGGGGGAGGCTATGGCTACACCTTC. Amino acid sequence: CASSQDAGGGYGYTF.